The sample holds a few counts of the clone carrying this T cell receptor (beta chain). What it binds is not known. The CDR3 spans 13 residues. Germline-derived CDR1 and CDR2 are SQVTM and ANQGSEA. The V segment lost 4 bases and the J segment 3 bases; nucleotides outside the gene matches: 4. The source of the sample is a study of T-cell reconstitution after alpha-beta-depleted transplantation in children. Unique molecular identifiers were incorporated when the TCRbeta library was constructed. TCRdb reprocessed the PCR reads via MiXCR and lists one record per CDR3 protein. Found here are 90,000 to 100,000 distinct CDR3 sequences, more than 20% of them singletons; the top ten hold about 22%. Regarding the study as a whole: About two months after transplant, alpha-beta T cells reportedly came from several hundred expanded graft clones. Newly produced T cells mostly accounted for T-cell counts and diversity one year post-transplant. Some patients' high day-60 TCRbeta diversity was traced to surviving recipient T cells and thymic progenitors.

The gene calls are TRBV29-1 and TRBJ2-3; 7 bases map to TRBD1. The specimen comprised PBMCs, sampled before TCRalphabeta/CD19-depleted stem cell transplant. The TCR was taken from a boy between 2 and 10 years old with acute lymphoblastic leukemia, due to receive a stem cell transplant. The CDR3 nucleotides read TGCAGCGTTGCAGGGGGTCAAACAGATACGCAGTATTTT. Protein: CSVAGGQTDTQYF.